A selection of T cell receptor beta chains follows, all from one sample in a study of T cell repertoires in cytomegalovirus infection. TCRdb re-derived calls from the reads in MiXCR, one entry per CDR3 protein. The sample has almost 550,000 distinct CDR3 sequences, 16% seen once. Sequencing used CD8+ T cells from PBMCs. The receptors come from a human donor in good health (CMV status not recorded). Some clones in this sample may be carry-over from other donors' samples. Each CDR3 is given with its conserved first and last residue. The D gene is left open where the match is weak. Size is omitted from some rows. Given values are once, few, many or a class for expanded clones.

V gene: TRBV28
D gene: -
J gene: TRBJ1-2
clone size: -
CDR3 protein: CASSFQQVYYGYTF
CDR3 DNA: TGTGCCAGCAGTTTCCAACAAGTCTACTATGGCTACACCTTC

V gene: TRBV27
D gene: -
J gene: TRBJ2-6
clone size: -
CDR3 protein: CASSRGGSWGANVLTF
CDR3 DNA: TGTGCCAGCAGCCGAGGGGGGTCATGGGGGGCCAACGTCCTGACTTTC

V gene: TRBV6-6
D gene: TRBD1
J gene: TRBJ2-7
clone size: many
CDR3 protein: CASTPQRQGAYEQYF
CDR3 DNA: TGTGCCAGCACCCCCCAGAGACAGGGGGCCTACGAGCAGTACTTC

V gene: TRBV6-6
D gene: TRBD1
J gene: TRBJ1-5
clone size: -
CDR3 protein: CARTPDRVGWQPQHF
CDR3 DNA: TGTGCCAGAACCCCAGACAGGGTTGGTTGGCAGCCCCAGCATTTT

V gene: TRBV18
D gene: -
J gene: TRBJ2-5
clone size: few
CDR3 protein: CASSLPPGEETQYF
CDR3 DNA: TGTGCCAGCTCACTTCCACCAGGAGAAGAGACCCAGTACTTC

V gene: TRBV27
D gene: -
J gene: TRBJ1-5
clone size: many
CDR3 protein: CASSAYHDSNQPQHF
CDR3 DNA: TGTGCCAGCAGTGCATACCATGATAGCAATCAGCCCCAGCATTTT

V gene: TRBV27
D gene: -
J gene: TRBJ1-2
clone size: few
CDR3 protein: CASRTGRGGYTF
CDR3 DNA: TGTGCCAGCAGGACGGGGCGGGGGGGCTACACCTTC

V gene: TRBV9
D gene: -
J gene: TRBJ2-3
clone size: -
CDR3 protein: CASSVGEAQYF
CDR3 DNA: TGTGCCAGCAGCGTAGGGGAGGCGCAGTATTTT

V gene: TRBV7-9
D gene: -
J gene: TRBJ1-2
clone size: -
CDR3 protein: CASSPDGVGYTF
CDR3 DNA: TGTGCCAGCAGCCCGGACGGAGTTGGCTACACCTTC

V gene: TRBV7-8
D gene: TRBD2
J gene: TRBJ2-7
clone size: many
CDR3 protein: CASNPSGTGWGEQYF
CDR3 DNA: TGTGCCAGCAATCCTAGCGGGACTGGCTGGGGCGAGCAGTACTTC

V gene: TRBV7-9
D gene: -
J gene: TRBJ1-2
clone size: -
CDR3 protein: CASSFQAFYGYTF
CDR3 DNA: TGTGCCAGCAGCTTCCAGGCATTCTATGGCTACACCTTC

V gene: TRBV28
D gene: TRBD1
J gene: TRBJ2-5
clone size: -
CDR3 protein: CASSSDRGQETQYF
CDR3 DNA: TGTGCCAGCAGTTCCGACAGGGGCCAAGAGACCCAGTACTTC

V gene: TRBV4-1
D gene: -
J gene: TRBJ2-1
clone size: -
CDR3 protein: CASSQGRDSWNEQFF
CDR3 DNA: TGCGCCAGCAGCCAAGGGCGGGATTCGTGGAATGAGCAGTTCTTC

V gene: TRBV12-3/TRBV12-4
D gene: TRBD2
J gene: TRBJ2-3
clone size: many
CDR3 protein: CASLPGGASTDTQYF
CDR3 DNA: TGTGCCAGTCTCCCGGGGGGGGCTAGCACAGATACGCAGTATTTT

V gene: TRBV19
D gene: -
J gene: TRBJ2-3
clone size: -
CDR3 protein: CASSWLVTSGDTQYF
CDR3 DNA: TGTGCCAGTAGTTGGCTAGTGACCTCAGGAGATACGCAGTATTTT

V gene: TRBV4-1
D gene: -
J gene: TRBJ1-5
clone size: few
CDR3 protein: CASSALEGQGQPQHF
CDR3 DNA: TGCGCCAGCAGCGCCCTTGAGGGCCAGGGTCAGCCCCAGCATTTT

V gene: TRBV10-3
D gene: TRBD1
J gene: TRBJ2-7
clone size: many
CDR3 protein: CAIREPEDRSYEQYF
CDR3 DNA: TGTGCCATCAGGGAGCCGGAGGACAGGAGTTACGAGCAGTACTTC

V gene: TRBV27
D gene: -
J gene: TRBJ1-5
clone size: few
CDR3 protein: CASSLDKGGNQPQHF
CDR3 DNA: TGTGCCAGCAGTTTGGATAAAGGCGGAAATCAGCCCCAGCATTTT

V gene: TRBV3-1
D gene: -
J gene: TRBJ2-7
clone size: few
CDR3 protein: CASSLLTDSNEQYF
CDR3 DNA: TGTGCCAGCAGCCTTTTAACGGACAGCAACGAGCAGTACTTC

V gene: TRBV7-3
D gene: -
J gene: TRBJ2-2
clone size: few
CDR3 protein: CASSLMHTGELFF
CDR3 DNA: TGTGCCAGCAGCTTAATGCACACCGGGGAGCTGTTTTTT

V gene: TRBV6-1
D gene: -
J gene: TRBJ2-2
clone size: -
CDR3 protein: CASSRRDNTGELFF
CDR3 DNA: TGTGCCAGCAGTAGGAGGGACAACACCGGGGAGCTGTTTTTT

V gene: TRBV11-2
D gene: -
J gene: TRBJ1-4
clone size: many
CDR3 protein: CASSFSGSTNEKLFF
CDR3 DNA: TGTGCCAGCAGCTTCAGTGGATCGACTAATGAAAAACTGTTTTTT

V gene: TRBV27
D gene: -
J gene: TRBJ2-3
clone size: many
CDR3 protein: CASSSDRYTRTDTQYF
CDR3 DNA: TGTGCCAGCAGTTCTGACAGATACACCCGCACAGATACGCAGTATTTT

V gene: TRBV2
D gene: -
J gene: TRBJ1-1
clone size: -
CDR3 protein: CANLAGRGMNTEAFF
CDR3 DNA: TGTGCCAATCTAGCAGGAAGGGGGATGAACACTGAAGCTTTCTTT

V gene: TRBV24-1
D gene: -
J gene: TRBJ2-1
clone size: many
CDR3 protein: CATSVTAYNEQFF
CDR3 DNA: TGTGCCACCAGTGTTACTGCTTACAATGAGCAGTTCTTC

V gene: TRBV20-1
D gene: TRBD1
J gene: TRBJ2-7
clone size: -
CDR3 protein: CSARGRDSLSYEQYF
CDR3 DNA: TGCAGTGCTAGGGGCCGGGACAGCCTCTCCTACGAGCAGTACTTC

V gene: TRBV7-2
D gene: TRBD2
J gene: TRBJ2-7
clone size: many
CDR3 protein: CASSPGLAGGEYF
CDR3 DNA: TGTGCCAGCAGCCCGGGACTAGCGGGAGGCGAGTACTTC

V gene: TRBV14
D gene: TRBD1
J gene: TRBJ1-3
clone size: -
CDR3 protein: CASSQDLTGTDGNTIYF
CDR3 DNA: TGTGCCAGCAGCCAAGACCTGACAGGGACGGACGGAAACACCATATATTTT

V gene: TRBV28
D gene: -
J gene: TRBJ2-7
clone size: many
CDR3 protein: CASSLQVHEQYF
CDR3 DNA: TGTGCCAGCAGTCTACAGGTCCACGAGCAGTACTTC

V gene: TRBV6-4
D gene: TRBD1
J gene: TRBJ2-3
clone size: few
CDR3 protein: CASRNPGQGGTDTQYF
CDR3 DNA: TGTGCCAGCAGAAACCCGGGACAGGGTGGCACAGATACGCAGTATTTT

V gene: TRBV5-1
D gene: -
J gene: TRBJ2-1
clone size: -
CDR3 protein: CASSPGGRYNEQFF
CDR3 DNA: TGCGCCAGCAGCCCTGGGGGGCGCTACAATGAGCAGTTCTTC